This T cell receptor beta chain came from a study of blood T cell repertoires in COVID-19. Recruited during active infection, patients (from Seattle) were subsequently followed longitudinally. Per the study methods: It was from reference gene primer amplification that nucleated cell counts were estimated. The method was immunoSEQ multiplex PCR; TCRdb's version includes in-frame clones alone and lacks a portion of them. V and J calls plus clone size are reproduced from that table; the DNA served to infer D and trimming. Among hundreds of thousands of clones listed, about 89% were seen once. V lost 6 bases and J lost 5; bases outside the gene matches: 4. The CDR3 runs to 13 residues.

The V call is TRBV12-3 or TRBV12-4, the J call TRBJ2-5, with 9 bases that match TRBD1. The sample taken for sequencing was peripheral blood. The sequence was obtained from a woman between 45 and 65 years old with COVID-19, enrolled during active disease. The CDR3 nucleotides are TGTGCCAGCAGACAGGGGGCGCGGGAGACCCAGTACTTC. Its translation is CASRQGARETQYF.